One sample yielded the 27 T cell receptor beta chains listed below, sequenced in a study of cytomegalovirus exposure and HLA in healthy donors. The PCR used 60 Vbeta and 13 Jbeta primers. Sequenced by immunoSEQ multiplex PCR; TCRdb stores in-frame clones only, minus some. This sample carries 270,000 or so clones, 70% to 90% of them seen once, and the ten largest clones take roughly 4%. The sample comprised PBMCs. All receptors come from a middle-aged man in good health and CMV-seropositive.

The rearrangement joins TRBV28 to TRBJ1-3; possible D gene TRBD1, 5 bases. This CDR3 contains 16 residues. V was cut by 5 bases and J by 0 bases, with 14 bases left in between. Germline CDR1 reads MDHEN; CDR2 reads SYDVKM. CDR3 in DNA: TGTGCCAGCAGTGTGGGGGGGGTCCCCTCTGGAAACACCATATATTTT. Encoded protein: CASSVGGVPSGNTIYF.

This chain's CDR3 is CASGLDRGAYTEAFF. The CDR3 nucleotides read TGTGCTAGTGGTTTGGATCGGGGGGCCTACACTGAAGCTTTCTTT. The chain is built from TRBV12-5 and TRBJ1-1; possible D gene TRBD1, 6 bases. The V gene's germline CDR1 is LGHNT and CDR2 FRNRAP. V was pared by 1 base and J by 3 bases, with 12 bases between. The CDR3 sequence is 15 residues long.

CDR3 DNA sequence: TGTGCCAGCAGTTACTCGGCAGGGAATCAGCCCCAGCATTTT. Amino acid sequence: CASSYSAGNQPQHF. V gene TRBV6-5 combines with J gene TRBJ1-5; a possible D gene is TRBD1 (5 bases). This CDR3 has 14 amino acids. V lost 0 bases to trimming and J lost 4 bases, with 7 bases between them. CDR1 and CDR2 (germline): MNHEY, SVGAGI.

This clone was counted between two and nine times. This chain uses TRBV2 with TRBJ1-4, with 10 positions matching TRBD1. This CDR3 comprises 14 residues. Germline V gives CDR1 SNHLY, CDR2 FYNNEI. Losses at the gene ends were 5 bases for V and 8 bases for J; bases not matched to a gene: 5. CDR3 bases: TGTGCCAGCAGTCGGGACAGGGGCGTCGAAAAACTGTTTTTT. As protein: CASSRDRGVEKLFF.

This chain joins TRBV6-6 and TRBJ1-2; 8 bases line up with TRBD1. This CDR3 is built from 13 residues. Germline-derived CDR1 and CDR2 are MNHNY and SVGAGI (reference sequence). V trimming: 11 bases; J trimming: 4 bases; junction bases outside the gene matches: 9. The CDR3 sequence: CAGKTGASYGYTF. In DNA, the CDR3 is TGTGCCGGGAAGACAGGGGCGTCCTATGGCTACACCTTC.

This CDR3 reads CASSLNLRPHVGDTQYF. As DNA, the CDR3 is TGTGCCAGCAGCTTAAATTTGCGGCCCCACGTCGGAGATACGCAGTATTTT. The chain recombines TRBV5-4 with TRBJ2-3; D gene ambiguous. V was clipped by 2 bases and J by 5 bases, with 21 bases between them. The CDR3 is 17 residues long. Germline lookup yields CDR1 SGHNT and CDR2 YYREEE (reference sequence).

V is TRBV5-1 and J is TRBJ2-7; D is unclear. The CDR3 covers 14 residues. Trimming took 3 bases from V and 5 from J, leaving 15 bases between them. CDR1 and CDR2 from the germline V gene are SGHRS and YFSETQ. The CDR3 protein is CASSSARPLNEQYF. The CDR3 nucleotides read TGCGCCAGCAGCTCTGCGCGTCCATTGAACGAGCAGTACTTC.

This clone was recorded a few times. This sequence joins TRBV6-1 and TRBJ1-1; D gene unclear. CDR1 and CDR2 from the germline V gene are MNHNS and SASEGT. The CDR3 extends over 13 amino acids. Trimming removed 6 bases from V and 3 bases from J, with 11 bases in between. This CDR3 reads CASRRIADTEAFF. The CDR3 region has the DNA TGTGCCAGCAGAAGGATCGCGGACACTGAAGCTTTCTTT.

The chain joins TRBV28 to TRBJ1-1; no firm D call. Germline CDR1 and CDR2: MDHEN and SYDVKM. The CDR3 is made up of 13 amino acids. V was trimmed by 3 bases and J by 3 bases, leaving 8 bases between them. The CDR3: CASSFIGDTEAFF. The CDR3 coding sequence is TGTGCCAGCAGTTTTATCGGGGACACTGAAGCTTTCTTT. Full variable domain (missing parts from reference TRBV28 and TRBJ1-1): DVKVTQSSRYLVKRTGEKVFLECVQDMDHENMFWYRQDPGLGLRLIYFSYDVKMKEKGDIPEGYSVSREKKERFSLILESASTNQTSMYLCASSFIGDTEAFFGQGTRLTVV.

J is TRBJ2-1 and V is TRBV28, with TRBD2 matching 13 bases. This CDR3 comprises 16 residues. Trimming at V came to 6 bases and at J to 9 bases, leaving 11 bases not matched to a gene. The germline V gene has CDR1 MDHEN and CDR2 SYDVKM. This chain's CDR3 is CASSSITSGRAGEQFF. CDR3 DNA: TGTGCCAGCAGCTCCATTACTAGCGGGAGGGCTGGTGAGCAGTTCTTC.

The chain uses TRBV7-6 and TRBJ2-5; 8 bases are shared with TRBD2. CDR3 length: 14 residues. V lost 5 bases and J lost 3; bases outside the gene matches: 5. Looked up from germline, CDR1 is SGHVS and CDR2 is FNYEAQ. CDR3 protein: CASSRSGGKETQYF. CDR3 nucleotides: TGTGCCAGCAGCCGGTCGGGGGGGAAAGAGACCCAGTACTTC.

The J gene is TRBJ2-1, the V gene TRBV28; maybe TRBD1 (6 bases). The CDR3 spans 14 residues. Germline CDR1 reads MDHEN; CDR2 reads SYDVKM. The V end lost 4 bases, the J end lost 4 bases, and 11 bases lay between the germline ends. The CDR3 bases are TGTGCCAGCAGTTATCAGGGGCTATACAATGAGCAGTTCTTC. Its protein product is CASSYQGLYNEQFF. Combining the CDR3 with reference TRBV28 and TRBJ2-1 gives the whole variable domain DVKVTQSSRYLVKRTGEKVFLECVQDMDHENMFWYRQDPGLGLRLIYFSYDVKMKEKGDIPEGYSVSREKKERFSLILESASTNQTSMYLCASSYQGLYNEQFFGPGTRLTVL.

The chain carries TRBV10-3 and TRBJ2-5; D gene ambiguous. Germline-derived CDR1 and CDR2 are ENHRY and SYGVKD. Trimming pared 3 bases from V and 3 bases from J, leaving 11 bases between. This CDR3 has 14 amino acids. The CDR3 loop reads CAISDPDREETQYF. CDR3 DNA: TGTGCCATCAGTGATCCTGACCGGGAAGAGACCCAGTACTTC.

V and J are TRBV28 and TRBJ1-1; 7 bases line up with TRBD1. The CDR3 spans 14 residues. CDR1 and CDR2 (germline): MDHEN, SYDVKM. The V segment lost 2 bases and the J segment 11 bases; nucleotides outside the gene matches: 11. The CDR3 protein is CASSLPRQGTGAFF. As DNA, the CDR3 is TGTGCCAGCAGTTTACCTCGACAGGGAACGGGCGCTTTCTTT.

This chain links TRBV19 with TRBJ2-1; 7 bases line up with TRBD1. Germline lookup yields CDR1 LNHDA and CDR2 SQIVND (reference sequence). The trim removed 6 bases at V and 8 bases at J, leaving 4 bases unmatched. The CDR3 length is 12 residues. CDR3 nucleotides: TGTGCCAGTAGCTACAGGGGCGATGAGCAGTTCTTC. Its translation: CASSYRGDEQFF. Full variable domain (outside the CDR3, taken from reference TRBV19 and TRBJ2-1): DGGITQSPKYLFRKEGQNVTLSCEQNLNHDAMYWYRQDPGQGLRLIYYSQIVNDFQKGDIAEGYSVSREKKESFPLTVTSAQKNPTAFYLCASSYRGDEQFFGPGTRLTVL.

The gene calls are TRBV5-1 and TRBJ2-5; no firm D call. The V and J ends lost 3 bases and 1 base respectively, with 10 bases between them. CDR3 length equals 14 residues. The V gene's germline CDR1 is SGHRS and CDR2 YFSETQ. The CDR3 sequence is CASSSHMVQETQYF. The CDR3 DNA follows: TGCGCCAGCAGCTCCCACATGGTCCAAGAGACCCAGTACTTC. The variable domain in full, completed from reference TRBV5-1 and TRBJ2-5, reads KAGVTQTPRYLIKTRGQQVTLSCSPISGHRSVSWYQQTPGQGLQFLFEYFSETQRNKGNFPGRFSGRQFSNSRSEMNVSTLELGDSALYLCASSSHMVQETQYFGPGTRLLVL.

The chain is built from TRBV19 and TRBJ2-1; D possibly corresponds to TRBD2 (7 bases). The germline CDR1 and CDR2 sequences are LNHDA and SQIVND (reference sequence). This CDR3 has 16 residues. The germline V and J ends were trimmed by 5 bases and 0 bases, with 14 bases remaining between them. CDR3 nucleotides: TGTGCCAGTAGTGTGGGGGGGCTTAGCTCCTACAATGAGCAGTTCTTC. Encoded protein: CASSVGGLSSYNEQFF.

The count of this clone is one. Written as DNA, the CDR3 is TGTGCCAGCAGCCCAGGCGGACTAGCGACTGGAGGAGAGACCCAGTACTTC. This encodes CASSPGGLATGGETQYF. The chain combines TRBV7-2 with TRBJ2-5; 9 nucleotides align to TRBD2. The CDR3 has 17 residues. Germline V gene lookup returns CDR1 SGHTA and CDR2 FQGNSA. V was pared by 5 bases and J by 4 bases, with 14 bases of the junction left unmatched.

The V gene is TRBV19, the J gene TRBJ2-7, with 10 bases matching TRBD1. The V gene's germline CDR1 is LNHDA and CDR2 SQIVND (reference sequence). V lost 6 bases and J lost 4; bases outside the gene matches: 9. The CDR3 is 15 residues long. CDR3 loop: CASSPRQGAGYEQYF. The CDR3 region has the DNA TGTGCCAGTAGCCCACGACAGGGGGCGGGGTACGAGCAGTACTTC. Variable domain in full (rest from reference TRBV19 and TRBJ2-7): DGGITQSPKYLFRKEGQNVTLSCEQNLNHDAMYWYRQDPGQGLRLIYYSQIVNDFQKGDIAEGYSVSREKKESFPLTVTSAQKNPTAFYLCASSPRQGAGYEQYFGPGTRLTVT.

The chain carries TRBV6-4 and TRBJ1-1, with D possibly being TRBD1 (5 bases). Trimming shortened V by 3 bases and J by 0 bases, and 11 bases separated the two germline ends. Germline assignment: CDR1 MRHNA and CDR2 SNTAGT. This CDR3 is 15 amino acids long. The CDR3 here is CASSETGTLNTEAFF. CDR3 DNA: TGTGCCAGCAGTGAGACCGGGACTCTGAACACTGAAGCTTTCTTT.

The chain joins TRBV19 to TRBJ1-4, with 7 bases lining up with TRBD1. The CDR3 runs 17 residues. V was clipped by 5 bases and J by 2 bases; unmatched bases: 11. Germline values: CDR1 LNHDA, CDR2 SQIVND (reference sequence). Written as DNA, the CDR3 is TGTGCCAGTAGTCACCACCCCGGGACAGCTACTAATGAAAAACTGTTTTTT. As protein: CASSHHPGTATNEKLFF.

V usage is TRBV2 and J usage is TRBJ2-2; D may be TRBD2 (5 bases). The CDR3 sequence is 14 residues long. Germline CDR1 and CDR2: SNHLY and FYNNEI. V lost 2 bases, J lost 2 bases, and 6 bases lay in between. Here the CDR3 reads CASSETRNTGELFF. CDR3 sequence (DNA): TGTGCCAGCAGTGAAACTAGAAACACCGGGGAGCTGTTTTTT. The full variable domain, rest sourced from reference TRBV2 and TRBJ2-2, is EPEVTQTPSHQVTQMGQEVILRCVPISNHLYFYWYRQILGQKVEFLVSFYNNEISEKSEIFDDQFSVERPDGSNFTLKIRSTKLEDSAMYFCASSETRNTGELFFGEGSRLTVL.

The sample holds a few counts of this clone. The CDR3 DNA follows: TGTGCCACCAGCAGAGACTCAGGGGGACTCAATGAGCAGTTCTTC. This translates into CATSRDSGGLNEQFF. The chain carries TRBV15 and TRBJ2-1; D is perhaps TRBD1 (7 bases). CDR1 and CDR2 from the germline V gene are LNHNV and YYDKDF (reference sequence). The CDR3 contains 15 residues. Trimming removed 0 bases at V and 6 bases at J, with 12 bases between.

The V gene is TRBV27, the J gene TRBJ1-5; the D is unclear. The germline V gene has CDR1 MNHEY and CDR2 SMNVEV (reference sequence). The V end was cut by 5 bases, the J end by 0 bases, with 11 bases between. The CDR3 length is 15 residues. The CDR3 loop is CASSTTVYSNQPQHF. The CDR3 nucleotides read TGTGCCAGCAGTACCACAGTCTATAGCAATCAGCCCCAGCATTTT.

This rearrangement joins TRBV28 to TRBJ2-1; 8 nucleotides line up with TRBD1. The J segment lost 6 bases and the V segment lost 4 bases, leaving 11 bases of the junction unmatched. CDR1 is MDHEN, CDR2 SYDVKM, per germline. The CDR3 is 16 amino acids. Written as DNA, the CDR3 is TGTGCCAGCAGTTCCAAAACGGGACAGGAGAGCAATGAGCAGTTCTTC. The encoded protein is CASSSKTGQESNEQFF.

This rearrangement joins TRBV27 to TRBJ2-7, with unresolved D. CDR3 length: 13 residues. Germline CDR1 reads MNHEY; CDR2 reads SMNVEV (reference sequence). V was shortened by 5 bases and J by 0 bases, with 8 bases between the two germline ends. The DNA for the CDR3 is TGTGCCAGCAGTGTCGGTTTCTCCTACGAGCAGTACTTC. Protein sequence: CASSVGFSYEQYF.

The chain recombines TRBV6-5 with TRBJ1-2, with D possibly matching TRBD1 (6 bases). This CDR3 region has 13 residues. The germline V gene encodes CDR1 MNHEY and CDR2 SVGAGI. V lost 8 bases to trimming and J lost 8 bases, with 18 bases between them. CDR3 amino acids: CASGTGTHEGYTF. The DNA for the CDR3 is TGTGCCAGCGGCACCGGGACACACGAAGGCTACACCTTC.